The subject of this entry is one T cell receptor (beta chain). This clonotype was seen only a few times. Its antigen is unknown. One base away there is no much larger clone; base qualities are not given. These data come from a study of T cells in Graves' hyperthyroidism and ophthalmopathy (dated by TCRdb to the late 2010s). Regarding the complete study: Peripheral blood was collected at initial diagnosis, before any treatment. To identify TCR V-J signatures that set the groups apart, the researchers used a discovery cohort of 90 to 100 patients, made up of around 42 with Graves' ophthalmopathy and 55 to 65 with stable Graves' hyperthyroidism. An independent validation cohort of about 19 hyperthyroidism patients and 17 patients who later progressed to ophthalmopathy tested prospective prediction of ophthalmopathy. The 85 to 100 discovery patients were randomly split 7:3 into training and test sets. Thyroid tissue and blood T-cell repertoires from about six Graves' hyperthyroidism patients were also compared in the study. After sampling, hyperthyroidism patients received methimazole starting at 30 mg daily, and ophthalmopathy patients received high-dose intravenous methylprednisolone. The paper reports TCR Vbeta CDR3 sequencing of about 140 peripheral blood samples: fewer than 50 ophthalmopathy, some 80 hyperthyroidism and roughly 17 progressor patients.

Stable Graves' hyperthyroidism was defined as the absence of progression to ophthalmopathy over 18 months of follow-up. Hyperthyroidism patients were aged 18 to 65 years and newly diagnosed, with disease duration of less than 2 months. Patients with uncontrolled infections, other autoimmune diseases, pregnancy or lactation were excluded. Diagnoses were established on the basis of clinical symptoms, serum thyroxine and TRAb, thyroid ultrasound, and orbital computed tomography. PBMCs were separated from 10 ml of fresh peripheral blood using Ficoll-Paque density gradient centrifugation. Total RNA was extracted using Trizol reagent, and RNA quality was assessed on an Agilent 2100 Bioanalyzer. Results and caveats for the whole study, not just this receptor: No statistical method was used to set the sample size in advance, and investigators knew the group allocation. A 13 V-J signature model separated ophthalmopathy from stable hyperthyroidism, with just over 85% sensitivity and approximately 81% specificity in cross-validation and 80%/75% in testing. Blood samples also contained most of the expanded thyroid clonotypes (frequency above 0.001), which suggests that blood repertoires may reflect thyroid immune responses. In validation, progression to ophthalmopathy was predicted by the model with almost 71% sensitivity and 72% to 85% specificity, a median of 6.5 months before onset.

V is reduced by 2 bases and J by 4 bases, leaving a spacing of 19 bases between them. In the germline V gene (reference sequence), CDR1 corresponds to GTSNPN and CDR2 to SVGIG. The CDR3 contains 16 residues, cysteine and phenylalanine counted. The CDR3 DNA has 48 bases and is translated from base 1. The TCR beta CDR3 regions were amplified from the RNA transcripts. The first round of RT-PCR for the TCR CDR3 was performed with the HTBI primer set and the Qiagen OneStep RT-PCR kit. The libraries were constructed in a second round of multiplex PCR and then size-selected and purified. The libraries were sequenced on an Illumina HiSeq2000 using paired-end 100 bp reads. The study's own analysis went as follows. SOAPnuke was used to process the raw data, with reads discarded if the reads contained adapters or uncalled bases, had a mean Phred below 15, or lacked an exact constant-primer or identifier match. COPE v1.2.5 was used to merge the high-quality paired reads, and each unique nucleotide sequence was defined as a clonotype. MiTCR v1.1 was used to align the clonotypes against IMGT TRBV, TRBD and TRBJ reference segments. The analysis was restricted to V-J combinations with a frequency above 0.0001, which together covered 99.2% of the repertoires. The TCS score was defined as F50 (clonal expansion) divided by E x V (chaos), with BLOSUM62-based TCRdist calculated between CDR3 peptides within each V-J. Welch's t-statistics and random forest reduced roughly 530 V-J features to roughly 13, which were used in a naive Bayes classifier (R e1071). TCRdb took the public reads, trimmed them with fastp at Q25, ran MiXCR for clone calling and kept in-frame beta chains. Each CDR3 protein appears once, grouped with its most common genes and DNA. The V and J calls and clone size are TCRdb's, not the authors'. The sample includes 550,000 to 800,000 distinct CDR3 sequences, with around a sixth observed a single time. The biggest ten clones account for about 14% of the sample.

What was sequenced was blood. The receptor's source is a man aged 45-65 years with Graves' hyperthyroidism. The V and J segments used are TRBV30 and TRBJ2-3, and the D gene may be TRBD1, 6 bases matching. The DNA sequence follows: TGTGCCTGGAGTACCCCCGGGACAAATCCCTCAGATACGCAGTATTTT. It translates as CAWSTPGTNPSDTQYF. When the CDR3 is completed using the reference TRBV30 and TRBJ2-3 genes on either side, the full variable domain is SQTIHQWPATLVQPVGSPLSLECTVEGTSNPNLYWYRQAAGRGLQLLFYSVGIGQISSEVPQNLSASRPQDRQFILSSKKLLLSDSGFYLCAWSTPGTNPSDTQYFGPGTRLTVL.